This T cell receptor beta chain is from a study of blood T cell repertoires in COVID-19. Looking at the study overall: Collection of acute and convalescent COVID-19 samples took place in the United States, Italy and Spain. Sources were T cells, B-cell-depleted T cells, or PBMCs; the material itself was cDNA or gDNA.

Seattle patients were enrolled during active infection and followed longitudinally. Germline V gene lookup returns CDR1 KGHDR and CDR2 SFDVKD. The CDR3 has 16 residues. Trimming cost V 3 bases and J 1 base; bases outside gene matches: 6. Clones were sequenced by immunoSEQ multiplex PCR, and TCRdb holds only the in-frame ones, with some missing. The sample carries 400,000 to 450,000 clones, about 91% recorded once. What was sequenced was peripheral blood. This sequence originates from a woman between 45 and 60 years old with COVID-19, enrolled during active disease. The gene calls are TRBV24-1 and TRBJ2-5; 8 bases are shared with TRBD1. Here the CDR3 reads CATSDPGQGAQETQYF. The CDR3 DNA sequence: TGTGCCACCAGTGATCCCGGACAGGGTGCCCAAGAGACCCAGTACTTC.